The clone carrying this T cell receptor (beta chain) was recorded a few times. The antigen is unknown. This record belongs to a study of T cell responses to AZD1222 COVID-19 vaccine. Using immunoSEQ multiplex PCR, the repertoire was profiled, and TCRdb retains in-frame clones only, with some absent. Among tens of thousands of clones listed, roughly 87% were seen once. The study, taken as a whole, reports: All repertoire sampling was performed exclusively after the peak T cell response. It was only a handful of AZD1222 recipients who were seropositive at baseline. Reportedly, nearly half of unique spike TCRs recognized epitopes outside B.1.351/B.1.1.7 mutations. Donors were mostly white British, more females; clonal diversity possibly underestimated.

This TCR was sampled from an adult who received the AZD1222 COVID-19 vaccine. Sequenced here: peripheral blood, sampled 28 days after the second AZD1222 dose.

The CDR3 nucleotides are TGTGCCAGCAGTTTACCTCCCCGGACAGGGGGGAGTTCACCCCTCCACTTT. This gives the protein CASSLPPRTGGSSPLHF. This chain uses TRBV27 with TRBJ1-6, with 10 bases fitting TRBD1. This CDR3 region has 17 residues. Germline lookup yields CDR1 MNHEY and CDR2 SMNVEV (reference sequence). Germline trimming cut 2 bases from V and 9 bases from J; bases unmatched to any gene: 10.